This T cell receptor beta chain is from a study of human T cells and chemical hapten exposure. This clonotype was observed at least ten times. The time point was: patch test 1, 2 weeks after DPC sensitization. Documented treatment: therapeutic diphenylcyclopropenone sensitization with weekly scalp DPC. TCRdb reanalysed the RACE reads using MiXCR and keeps one entry per CDR3 protein. The sample includes around 380,000 distinct CDR3 sequences, roughly 5% of them seen just once. Between the trimmed V and J ends, which lost 5 bases and 0 bases, there was a span of 13 bases. This CDR3 has 16 residues. Germline V CDR1 and CDR2: SGHAT, FQNNGV.

The sequence came from a woman between 45 and 65 years old with alopecia areata. Some clones in this sample may be carry-over from other donors' samples. The chain couples TRBV11-2 to TRBJ2-2; D might be TRBD2 (5 bases). Material: whole blood, obtained in connection with sensitization to the hapten diphenylcyclopropenone (DPC). CDR3 bases: TGTGCCAGCAGCCCAATAAGCGGAACGAACACCGGGGAGCTGTTTTTT. Translating gives CASSPISGTNTGELFF.